A selection of T cell receptor beta chains follows, all from one sample in a study of blood T cell repertoires in COVID-19. This table comes from immunoSEQ multiplex PCR, and its TCRdb copy is limited to in-frame clones, with some not included. The data contain some 190,000 clones, around 84% of them singletons. The sequenced material came from peripheral blood. All receptors come from a human donor in a cohort sampled during active COVID-19. CDR3s include the opening cysteine and the closing phenylalanine or tryptophan. The D gene is left open where the match is weak. Clone size, where shown, is once, few, many, or a class for clones that have expanded.

J gene	D gene	V gene	clone size	CDR3 protein	CDR3 DNA
TRBJ2-5	TRBD2	TRBV30	NA	CAWSIASSGVQETQYF	TGTGCCTGGAGTATCGCGTCTAGCGGGGTCCAAGAGACCCAGTACTTC
TRBJ2-2	NA	TRBV7-8	NA	CASSLARMAGELFF	TGTGCCAGCAGCTTAGCGCGAATGGCCGGGGAGCTGTTTTTT
TRBJ2-5	NA	TRBV9	NA	CASSETSERLAQYF	TGTGCCAGCAGCGAGACGTCAGAGAGGCTCGCTCAGTACTTC
TRBJ1-4	NA	TRBV6-5	NA	CASSTQGTHHEKLFF	TGTGCCAGCAGTACGCAGGGGACGCACCATGAAAAACTGTTTTTT
TRBJ2-2	NA	TRBV20-1	few	CSARDGTRGFF	TGCAGTGCTAGAGATGGAACCAGGGGTTTTTTT
TRBJ1-2	NA	TRBV3-1/TRBV3-2	NA	CASSQVEGSYTF	TGTGCCAGCAGCCAAGTGGAGGGGAGCTACACCTTC
TRBJ2-2	NA	TRBV7-9	NA	CASSLAGANTGELFF	TGTGCCAGCAGCTTAGCGGGAGCGAACACCGGGGAGCTGTTTTTT
TRBJ2-1	TRBD2	TRBV28	NA	CASIITGGYSEQFF	TGTGCCAGCATCATTACGGGAGGGTACAGTGAGCAGTTCTTC
TRBJ2-1	NA	TRBV5-1	NA	CASSLEMVSGANNEQFF	TGCGCCAGCAGCTTGGAGATGGTATCGGGAGCGAACAATGAGCAGTTCTTC
TRBJ1-4	NA	TRBV6-5	NA	CASRVRGTNEKLFF	TGTGCCAGCAGGGTCAGAGGGACTAATGAAAAACTGTTTTTT
TRBJ1-1	NA	TRBV19	few	CASRRGGETFF	TGTGCCAGTAGAAGGGGAGGCGAGACTTTCTTT
TRBJ2-5	TRBD2	TRBV18	NA	CASSEEGLARETQYF	TGTGCCAGCTCAGAGGAGGGACTAGCTCGGGAGACCCAGTACTTC
TRBJ2-1	TRBD2	TRBV5-1	NA	CASSAGGSSYNEQFF	TGCGCCAGCAGCGCCGGGGGGAGCTCCTACAATGAGCAGTTCTTC
TRBJ2-5	TRBD2	TRBV19	NA	CASSAGDQETQYF	TGTGCCAGTAGCGCGGGGGACCAAGAGACCCAGTACTTC
TRBJ1-6	NA	TRBV24-1	NA	CATETGSSYNSPLHF	TGTGCCACCGAAACCGGGAGCTCCTATAATTCACCCCTCCACTTT
TRBJ2-5	TRBD2	TRBV2	NA	CASSDPQRGARETQYF	TGTGCCAGCAGTGATCCCCAGCGGGGGGCGAGGGAGACCCAGTACTTC
TRBJ2-2	TRBD1	TRBV24-1	NA	CATSDWGQANTGELFF	TGTGCCACCAGTGATTGGGGACAGGCGAACACCGGGGAGCTGTTTTTT
TRBJ1-2	NA	TRBV30	NA	CAAARTDGYTF	TGTGCCGCAGCCCGGACAGACGGCTACACCTTC
TRBJ1-1	TRBD1	TRBV5-5	NA	CASSETGAYTEAFF	TGTGCCAGCAGCGAGACAGGGGCATACACTGAAGCTTTCTTT
TRBJ1-2	TRBD1	TRBV30	NA	CAWTRGQNYGYTF	TGTGCCTGGACCAGGGGACAGAACTATGGCTACACCTTC
TRBJ2-1	NA	TRBV9	NA	CASGATSSYNEQFF	TGTGCCAGCGGTGCTACGAGCTCCTACAATGAGCAGTTCTTC
TRBJ2-1	TRBD2	TRBV7-2	NA	CASSRKREGPFNEQFF	TGTGCCAGCAGCCGGAAGCGGGAGGGCCCTTTCAATGAGCAGTTCTTC
TRBJ1-1	NA	TRBV4-2	NA	CASSRTDRGRAAEAFF	TGTGCCAGCAGCCGAACGGACCGGGGGAGGGCGGCTGAAGCTTTCTTT
TRBJ2-3	TRBD1	TRBV7-6	NA	CASSTRGRKTDTQYF	TGTGCCAGCAGCACCAGGGGGCGAAAGACAGATACGCAGTATTTT
TRBJ1-4	TRBD1	TRBV19	NA	CASRRGTGVEKLFF	TGTGCCAGTAGGAGGGGGACAGGGGTTGAAAAACTGTTTTTT
TRBJ1-2	TRBD1	TRBV11-3	once	CASSLAAGQSNYGYTF	TGTGCCAGCAGCTTAGCCGCGGGACAGTCAAACTATGGCTACACCTTC
TRBJ2-2	TRBD1	TRBV7-6	NA	CASSLATGTVNTGELFF	TGTGCCAGCAGCTTAGCTACCGGGACAGTGAACACCGGGGAGCTGTTTTTT
TRBJ2-4	NA	TRBV24-1	NA	CATSDHGNIDIQYF	TGTGCCACCAGTGATCACGGGAACATAGACATTCAGTACTTC
TRBJ1-6	TRBD1	TRBV7-9	once	CASSPTGFSPLHF	TGTGCCAGCAGTCCGACAGGGTTTTCACCCCTCCACTTT
TRBJ2-2	TRBD2	TRBV18	NA	CASSPLAGGNTGELFF	TGTGCCAGCTCACCACTAGCGGGAGGCAACACCGGGGAGCTGTTTTTT
TRBJ2-2	NA	TRBV5-1	NA	CASSRQSTTGELFF	TGCGCCAGCAGCCGACAGAGTACCACCGGGGAGCTGTTTTTT
TRBJ1-1	NA	TRBV2	NA	CASSEATARINTEAFF	TGTGCCAGCAGTGAAGCAACAGCCAGAATCAACACTGAAGCTTTCTTT
TRBJ2-3	TRBD1	TRBV5-1	NA	CASSWTGEADTQYF	TGCGCCAGCAGCTGGACAGGGGAGGCAGATACGCAGTATTTT
TRBJ2-1	TRBD2	TRBV5-1	NA	CASSLEREGLRNEQFF	TGCGCCAGCAGCTTGGAGCGGGAGGGCCTTAGGAATGAGCAGTTCTTC
TRBJ1-2	TRBD1	TRBV3-1/TRBV3-2	NA	CASSIGGANGYTF	TGTGCCAGCAGCATAGGGGGCGCGAATGGCTACACCTTC
TRBJ2-7	TRBD1	TRBV4-2	NA	CASRSGTGSYEQYF	TGTGCCAGCAGGTCCGGGACAGGATCCTACGAGCAGTACTTC
TRBJ2-4	TRBD1	TRBV2	NA	CASRPQGLAKNIQYF	TGTGCCAGCAGACCACAGGGGTTAGCCAAAAACATTCAGTACTTC
TRBJ2-5	NA	TRBV28	NA	CASSLPRGETQYF	TGTGCCAGCAGTTTACCTAGAGGAGAGACCCAGTACTTC
TRBJ2-6	NA	TRBV7-2	NA	CASSLPTALTGANVLTF	TGTGCCAGCAGCTTGCCGACAGCCCTCACTGGGGCCAACGTCCTGACTTTC
TRBJ2-3	NA	TRBV4-2	NA	CASSRAGLPLETDTQYF	TGTGCCAGCAGCCGGGCAGGCCTCCCACTCGAAACAGATACGCAGTATTTT
TRBJ1-5	NA	TRBV3-1/TRBV3-2	NA	CASSQADRSEAQHF	TGTGCCAGCAGCCAAGCGGACAGAAGTGAAGCCCAGCATTTT
TRBJ2-3	TRBD2	TRBV6-5	NA	CASSHYGGGTDTQYF	TGTGCCAGCAGTCATTACGGGGGGGGCACAGATACGCAGTATTTT
TRBJ1-5	TRBD1	TRBV23-1	NA	CASTPRDSPNQPQHF	TGCGCCAGCACCCCTCGGGACAGCCCGAATCAGCCCCAGCATTTT
TRBJ2-5	NA	TRBV13	NA	CASIIRGGPEETQYF	TGTGCCAGCATCATCAGAGGGGGTCCGGAAGAGACCCAGTACTTC
TRBJ1-5	NA	TRBV5-1	NA	CASSAGHPREDQPQHF	TGCGCCAGCAGCGCTGGACACCCCAGGGAGGATCAGCCCCAGCATTTT
TRBJ1-1	NA	TRBV6-6	NA	CASSDRRVDTEAFF	TGTGCCAGCAGTGACCGACGGGTAGACACTGAAGCTTTCTTT
TRBJ1-2	NA	TRBV5-1	NA	CASSLAAALGGYTF	TGCGCCAGCAGCTTGGCCGCGGCCCTCGGGGGCTACACCTTC
TRBJ1-4	TRBD1	TRBV25-1	NA	CASSGQGFWANEKLFF	TGTGCCAGCAGCGGACAGGGGTTTTGGGCTAATGAAAAACTGTTTTTT
TRBJ2-1	NA	TRBV5-5	NA	CASSLAWTAGNEQFF	TGTGCCAGCAGCTTGGCTTGGACAGCGGGAAATGAGCAGTTCTTC
TRBJ1-6	NA	TRBV7-2	NA	CASSLETLSPLHF	TGTGCCAGCAGCTTAGAGACACTTTCACCCCTCCACTTT
TRBJ2-5	TRBD2	TRBV3-1/TRBV3-2	NA	CASSQDVGGETQYF	TGTGCCAGCAGCCAAGATGTCGGGGGGGAGACCCAGTACTTC
TRBJ2-4	NA	TRBV14	NA	CASSQGALWAAKNIQYF	TGTGCCAGCAGCCAGGGAGCTTTGTGGGCCGCCAAAAACATTCAGTACTTC
TRBJ2-1	NA	TRBV29-1	NA	CSVDPSAANNEQFF	TGCAGCGTTGATCCTAGCGCAGCCAACAATGAGCAGTTCTTC
TRBJ1-6	TRBD1	TRBV5-1	NA	CASSVAGTAPSPLHF	TGCGCCAGCAGCGTAGCCGGGACAGCCCCTTCACCCCTCCACTTT
TRBJ2-5	NA	TRBV5-1	NA	CASNQGRGRQETQYF	TGCGCCAGCAACCAGGGCAGGGGAAGGCAAGAGACCCAGTACTTC
TRBJ1-1	NA	TRBV19	NA	CASSIQGSNTEAFF	TGTGCCAGTAGTATTCAGGGGTCGAACACTGAAGCTTTCTTT
TRBJ2-5	TRBD1	TRBV5-1	NA	CASGYRGSQETQYF	TGCGCCAGCGGTTACAGGGGGTCCCAAGAGACCCAGTACTTC